These T cell receptor beta chains were read from a single sample in a study of radiation and T cells in renal cell carcinoma. The data were produced by immunoSEQ multiplex PCR, yet TCRdb's version contains in-frame clones alone and is incomplete. The sample lists approximately 150,000 clones, about 88% occurring once. Specimen: blood, collected from a patient whose treatment included radiotherapy and nephrectomy. Source of these receptors: a woman aged 65 to 85 with renal cell carcinoma. CDR3s include the opening cysteine and the closing phenylalanine or tryptophan. A D gene is named only where the DNA matches it firmly. The size of a clone is reported for some rows only, either as once, few or many, or as a class for expanded clones.

J: TRBJ1-2; size: -; V: TRBV28; D: TRBD1; CDR3: CASSLRQGGYGYTF; DNA: TGTGCCAGCAGCCTCCGACAGGGGGGCTATGGCTACACCTTC
J: TRBJ2-6; size: -; V: TRBV7-3; D: -; CDR3: CASSPQISGANVLTF; DNA: TGTGCCAGCAGCCCCCAGATTTCAGGGGCCAACGTCCTGACTTTC
J: TRBJ1-1; size: -; V: TRBV11-2; D: -; CDR3: CASSLDRPGTEAFF; DNA: TGTGCCAGCAGCTTAGATCGTCCGGGGACTGAAGCTTTCTTT
J: TRBJ2-2; size: -; V: TRBV7-2; D: -; CDR3: CASSYSPRANTGELFF; DNA: TGTGCCAGCAGCTATTCCCCCAGGGCGAACACCGGGGAGCTGTTTTTT
J: TRBJ2-7; size: -; V: TRBV19; D: TRBD2; CDR3: CASTLSGTSYEQYF; DNA: TGTGCCAGTACCCTTAGCGGGACCTCCTACGAGCAGTACTTC
J: TRBJ2-7; size: -; V: TRBV6-5; D: TRBD1; CDR3: CASSYGAPGQGYEQYF; DNA: TGTGCCAGCAGTTACGGGGCACCGGGACAGGGGTACGAGCAGTACTTC
J: TRBJ1-2; size: -; V: TRBV4-3; D: -; CDR3: CASSQDLAVYGYTF; DNA: TGCGCCAGCAGCCAAGATCTAGCGGTCTATGGCTACACCTTC
J: TRBJ2-7; size: -; V: TRBV5-5; D: TRBD2; CDR3: CASSFRLAGGLGTYEQYF; DNA: TGTGCCAGCAGCTTCCGACTAGCGGGGGGCCTTGGGACCTACGAGCAGTACTTC
J: TRBJ1-5; size: -; V: TRBV15; D: -; CDR3: CATSWGYQPQHF; DNA: TGTGCCACCAGCTGGGGCTATCAGCCCCAGCATTTT
J: TRBJ1-1; size: -; V: TRBV7-2; D: -; CDR3: CASSLESVGRGTEAFF; DNA: TGTGCCAGCAGCCTCGAATCAGTGGGCAGGGGCACTGAAGCTTTCTTT
J: TRBJ1-3; size: -; V: TRBV30; D: -; CDR3: CAWSVGGDRNTIYF; DNA: TGTGCCTGGAGTGTAGGGGGGGATAGAAACACCATATATTTT
J: TRBJ2-7; size: -; V: TRBV6-1; D: -; CDR3: CASSEPPPGSYEQYF; DNA: TGTGCCAGCAGTGAACCCCCTCCAGGAAGCTACGAGCAGTACTTC
J: TRBJ1-6; size: -; V: TRBV30; D: -; CDR3: CAWIRARNSPLHF; DNA: TGTGCCTGGATTCGGGCCAGGAATTCACCCCTCCACTTT
J: TRBJ2-7; size: -; V: TRBV4-3; D: -; CDR3: CASSLQRSYEQYF; DNA: TGCGCCAGCAGCCTACAGCGCTCCTACGAGCAGTACTTC
J: TRBJ1-2; size: -; V: TRBV6-1; D: -; CDR3: CASSESGNYGYTF; DNA: TGTGCCAGCAGTGAATCCGGTAACTATGGCTACACCTTC
J: TRBJ2-1; size: -; V: TRBV5-8; D: TRBD2; CDR3: CASSGRAGGLYNEQFF; DNA: TGTGCCAGCAGCGGGAGGGCGGGGGGACTCTACAATGAGCAGTTCTTC
J: TRBJ2-7; size: once; V: TRBV30; D: -; CDR3: CAWSPKRDRTEQYF; DNA: TGTGCCTGGAGTCCTAAGCGGGACAGGACTGAGCAGTACTTC
J: TRBJ1-6; size: -; V: TRBV5-1; D: -; CDR3: CASSSDGDSPLHF; DNA: TGCGCCAGCAGCTCGGACGGCGATTCACCCCTCCACTTT
J: TRBJ2-5; size: -; V: TRBV7-8; D: TRBD2; CDR3: CASSHGGDEETQYF; DNA: TGTGCCAGCAGCCATGGGGGGGATGAAGAGACCCAGTACTTC
J: TRBJ2-7; size: -; V: TRBV5-1; D: -; CDR3: CASSHTTTTYEQYF; DNA: TGCGCCAGCAGCCATACGACCACTACCTACGAGCAGTACTTC
J: TRBJ1-1; size: -; V: TRBV5-1; D: -; CDR3: CASSLASRGTEAFF; DNA: TGCGCCAGCAGTTTGGCGTCCAGGGGCACTGAAGCTTTCTTT
J: TRBJ1-2; size: once; V: TRBV6-5; D: TRBD1; CDR3: CASSYGTDDYGYTF; DNA: TGTGCCAGCAGTTATGGGACAGACGACTATGGCTACACCTTC
J: TRBJ1-2; size: -; V: TRBV9; D: TRBD1; CDR3: CASSEGTGGYYGYTF; DNA: TGTGCCAGCAGCGAAGGGACAGGGGGCTACTATGGCTACACCTTC
J: TRBJ2-2; size: -; V: TRBV2; D: TRBD2; CDR3: CASTRLAGGTGELFF; DNA: TGTGCCAGCACCAGACTAGCGGGGGGCACCGGGGAGCTGTTTTTT
J: TRBJ2-6; size: -; V: TRBV2; D: -; CDR3: CASSTRTSGANVLTF; DNA: TGTGCCAGCAGTACACGGACTTCTGGGGCCAACGTCCTGACTTTC
J: TRBJ2-7; size: -; V: TRBV5-1; D: -; CDR3: CASSFGSTSSYEQYF; DNA: TGCGCCAGCAGCTTTGGCAGCACCAGCTCCTACGAGCAGTACTTC
J: TRBJ2-1; size: -; V: TRBV5-1; D: TRBD1; CDR3: CASSLNRGRNEQFF; DNA: TGCGCCAGCAGCTTGAACAGGGGGCGGAATGAGCAGTTCTTC
J: TRBJ2-3; size: -; V: TRBV4-1; D: TRBD2; CDR3: CASSPTSGGYTDTQYF; DNA: TGCGCCAGCAGCCCAACTAGCGGGGGGTACACAGATACGCAGTATTTT
J: TRBJ1-6; size: once; V: TRBV5-1; D: TRBD1; CDR3: CASSPTGQGNNSPLHF; DNA: TGCGCCAGCAGCCCAACGGGACAGGGTAACAATTCACCCCTCCACTTT
J: TRBJ2-7; size: -; V: TRBV11-2; D: -; CDR3: CASSSRVVGVSEQYF; DNA: TGTGCCAGCAGCTCCCGGGTAGTTGGGGTGAGCGAGCAGTACTTC
J: TRBJ1-5; size: -; V: TRBV29-1; D: TRBD1; CDR3: CSVPGTGGFQPQHF; DNA: TGCAGCGTCCCCGGGACAGGGGGTTTCCAGCCCCAGCATTTT
J: TRBJ2-1; size: once; V: TRBV12-5; D: TRBD2; CDR3: CASGLDGGSYNEQFF; DNA: TGTGCTAGTGGTTTGGACGGGGGGTCCTACAATGAGCAGTTCTTC
J: TRBJ2-7; size: -; V: TRBV5-8; D: -; CDR3: CASSQGYEQYF; DNA: TGTGCCAGCAGCCAAGGATACGAGCAGTACTTC
J: TRBJ2-3; size: -; V: TRBV5-6; D: -; CDR3: CASSFGGTDTQYF; DNA: TGTGCCAGCAGCTTCGGGGGCACAGATACGCAGTATTTT
J: TRBJ2-7; size: -; V: TRBV2; D: TRBD1; CDR3: CASSPTGTGGNEQYF; DNA: TGTGCCAGCAGTCCAACCGGGACAGGGGGCAACGAGCAGTACTTC
J: TRBJ2-1; size: -; V: TRBV7-7; D: TRBD1; CDR3: CASSLDRGNEQFF; DNA: TGTGCTAGCAGCCTGGACAGGGGGAATGAGCAGTTCTTC
J: TRBJ2-2; size: -; V: TRBV20-1; D: -; CDR3: CSARRGRELFF; DNA: TGCAGTGCTAGAAGGGGGAGGGAGCTGTTTTTT
J: TRBJ1-1; size: -; V: TRBV5-1; D: -; CDR3: CASSLSGGNTEAFF; DNA: TGCGCCAGCAGCTTGAGTGGAGGGAACACTGAAGCTTTCTTT
J: TRBJ1-5; size: -; V: TRBV7-3; D: -; CDR3: CASSVDIAQPQHF; DNA: TGTGCCAGCAGCGTGGACATCGCTCAGCCCCAGCATTTT
J: TRBJ1-2; size: -; V: TRBV10-2; D: -; CDR3: CASRLTGNYGYTF; DNA: TGCGCCAGCAGACTTACAGGGAACTATGGCTACACCTTC
J: TRBJ1-6; size: -; V: TRBV9; D: -; CDR3: CASSELGSSSYNSPLHF; DNA: TGTGCCAGCAGCGAACTGGGCAGCAGCTCCTATAATTCACCCCTCCACTTT
J: TRBJ2-5; size: -; V: TRBV15; D: -; CDR3: CATSRGSGGTYQETQYF; DNA: TGTGCCACCAGCAGAGGTAGCGGCGGTACGTACCAAGAGACCCAGTACTTC
J: TRBJ2-1; size: -; V: TRBV2; D: TRBD2; CDR3: CASSDPAGGLFF; DNA: TGTGCCAGCAGTGATCCAGCGGGGGGGCTATTCTTC
J: TRBJ2-1; size: -; V: TRBV15; D: TRBD2; CDR3: CATSPRMSGGAKLHNEQFF; DNA: TGTGCCACCAGCCCCCGAATGAGCGGGGGGGCCAAGCTGCACAATGAGCAGTTCTTC
J: TRBJ1-1; size: -; V: TRBV10-3; D: -; CDR3: CAISGTANTEAFF; DNA: TGTGCCATCAGCGGGACTGCGAACACTGAAGCTTTCTTT
J: TRBJ2-4; size: -; V: TRBV5-6; D: TRBD2; CDR3: CASTRTSGGNLAKNIQYF; DNA: TGTGCCAGCACCCGGACTAGCGGGGGGAACCTAGCCAAAAACATTCAGTACTTC
J: TRBJ2-5; size: -; V: TRBV5-1; D: -; CDR3: CASSLARGGETQYF; DNA: TGCGCCAGCAGCTTGGCGAGGGGCGGAGAGACCCAGTACTTC
J: TRBJ1-5; size: -; V: TRBV28; D: -; CDR3: CASSLSLGGGSQHF; DNA: TGTGCCAGCAGTTTATCCCTGGGGGGAGGGTCCCAGCATTTT